Sequencing of this TCR beta chain was carried out in a study of shared clonotypes between healthy human individuals. The V gene's germline CDR1 is MNHNS and CDR2 SASEGT. The CDR3 is 14 residues long. V was shortened by 6 bases and J by 2 bases, with 13 bases between the two germline ends. Only Caucasian adults living in Nashville, Tennessee served as donors. Several immunoSEQ 96-well plates shared each subset's DNA, each plate a replicate. Here immunoSEQ multiplex PCR was the method, and the copy in TCRdb shows in-frame clones only, minus some. The repertoire holds fewer than 3 million clones, with approximately 90% as singletons.

The sequence derives from a man younger than 30 in good health. Some clones in this sample may be carry-over from other donors' samples. The V gene is TRBV6-1, the J gene TRBJ2-5, with D unclear. Input material: naive CD4+ T cells from PBMCs. Specified subset: CD45RA+ positively selected. CDR3 region: CASSWGPIQETQYF. The CDR3 coding sequence is TGTGCCAGCAGCTGGGGTCCGATTCAAGAGACCCAGTACTTC.